Only a few counts were recorded for the clone carrying this TCR beta chain. Its antigen is currently unknown. This record comes from a study of T cells after yellow fever vaccination. Points from the study as a whole: From the bulk population, abundant clonotypes could contaminate and appear within FACS-sorted repertoires.

Template switching by 5'RACE produced TCR cDNA, adding a universal primer site and UMIs. TCRdb independently ran MiXCR on the 5' RACE reads; one entry per CDR3 protein. The data contain 600,000 to 750,000 distinct CDR3 sequences, more than 9% of them seen just once; the ten biggest clones take up under 15%. Germline assignment: CDR1 LGHDT and CDR2 YNNKEL (reference sequence). This CDR3 spans 16 amino acids. V shed 0 bases and J shed 3 bases, with 13 bases lying between them. The TCR sequence derives from a man between 25 and 39 years old who received the YFV17D yellow fever vaccine. This specimen was PBMCs, taken on the day of the yellow fever booster vaccination. The V gene is TRBV3-1, the J gene TRBJ2-3; tentative D call: TRBD2 (6 bases). CDR3 DNA: TGTGCCAGCAGCCAAGAATGGGGGAGGATGACAGATACGCAGTATTTT. The encoded protein is CASSQEWGRMTDTQYF.